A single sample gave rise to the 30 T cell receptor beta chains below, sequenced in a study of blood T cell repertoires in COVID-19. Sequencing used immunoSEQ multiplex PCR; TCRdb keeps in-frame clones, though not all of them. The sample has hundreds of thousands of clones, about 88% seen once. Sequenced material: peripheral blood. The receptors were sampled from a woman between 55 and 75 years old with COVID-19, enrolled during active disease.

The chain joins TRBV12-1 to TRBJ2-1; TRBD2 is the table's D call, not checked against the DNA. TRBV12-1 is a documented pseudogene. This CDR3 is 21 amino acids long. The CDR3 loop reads CASSFVWEGHRQASSYNEQFF. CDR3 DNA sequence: TGTGCCAGCAGCTTTGTTTGGGAGGGGCATAGACAGGCGAGCTCCTACAATGAGCAGTTCTTC.

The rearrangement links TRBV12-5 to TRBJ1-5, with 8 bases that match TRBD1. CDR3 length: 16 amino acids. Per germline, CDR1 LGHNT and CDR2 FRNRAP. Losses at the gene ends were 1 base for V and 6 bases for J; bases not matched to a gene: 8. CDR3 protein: CASGLAPGTGGQPQHF. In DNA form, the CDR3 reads TGTGCTAGTGGTTTGGCCCCCGGGACAGGTGGTCAGCCCCAGCATTTT.

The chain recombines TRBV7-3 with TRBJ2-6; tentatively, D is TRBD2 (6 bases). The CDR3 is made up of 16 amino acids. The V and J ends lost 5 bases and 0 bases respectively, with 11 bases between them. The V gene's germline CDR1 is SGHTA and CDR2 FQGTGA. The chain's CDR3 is CASSPGGSSGANVLTF. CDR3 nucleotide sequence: TGTGCCAGCAGCCCCGGGGGAAGCTCTGGGGCCAACGTCCTGACTTTC.

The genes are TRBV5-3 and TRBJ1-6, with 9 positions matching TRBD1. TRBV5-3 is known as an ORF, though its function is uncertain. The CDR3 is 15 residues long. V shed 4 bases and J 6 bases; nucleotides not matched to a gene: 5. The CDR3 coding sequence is TGTGCCAGAAGCCAAGGACAGGGGCGTAATTCACCCCTCCACTTT. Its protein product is CARSQGQGRNSPLHF.

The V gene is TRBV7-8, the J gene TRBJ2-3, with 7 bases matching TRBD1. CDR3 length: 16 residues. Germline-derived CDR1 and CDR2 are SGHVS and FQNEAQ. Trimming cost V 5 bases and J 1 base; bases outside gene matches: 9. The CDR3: CASSLELGTGTDTQYF. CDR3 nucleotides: TGTGCCAGCAGCCTCGAACTCGGGACAGGCACAGATACGCAGTATTTT.

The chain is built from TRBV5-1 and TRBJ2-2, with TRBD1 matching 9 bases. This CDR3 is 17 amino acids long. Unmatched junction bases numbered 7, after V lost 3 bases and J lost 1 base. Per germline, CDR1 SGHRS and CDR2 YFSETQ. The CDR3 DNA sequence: TGCGCCAGCAGCTGGGGTGGGACAGGGAAGAACACCGGGGAGCTGTTTTTT. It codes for CASSWGGTGKNTGELFF. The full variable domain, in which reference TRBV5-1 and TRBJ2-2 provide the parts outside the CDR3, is KAGVTQTPRYLIKTRGQQVTLSCSPISGHRSVSWYQQTPGQGLQFLFEYFSETQRNKGNFPGRFSGRQFSNSRSEMNVSTLELGDSALYLCASSWGGTGKNTGELFFGEGSRLTVL.

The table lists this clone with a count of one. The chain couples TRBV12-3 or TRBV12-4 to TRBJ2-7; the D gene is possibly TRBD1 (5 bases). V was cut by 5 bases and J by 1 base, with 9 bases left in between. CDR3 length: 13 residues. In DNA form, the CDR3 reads TGTGCCAGCAGTGCAGGGTTTTCCTACGAGCAGTACTTC. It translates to CASSAGFSYEQYF.

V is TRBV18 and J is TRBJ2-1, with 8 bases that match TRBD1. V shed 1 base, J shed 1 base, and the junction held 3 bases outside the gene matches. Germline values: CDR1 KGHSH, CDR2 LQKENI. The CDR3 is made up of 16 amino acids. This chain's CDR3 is CASSPQTGGSYNEQFF. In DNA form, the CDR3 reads TGTGCCAGCTCACCACAAACAGGGGGATCCTACAATGAGCAGTTCTTC.

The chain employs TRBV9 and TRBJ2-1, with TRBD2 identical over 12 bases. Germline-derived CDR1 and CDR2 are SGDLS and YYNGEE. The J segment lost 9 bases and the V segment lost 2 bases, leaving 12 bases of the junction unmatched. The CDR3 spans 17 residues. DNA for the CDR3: TGTGCCAGCAGCGTGACAATAACTAGCGGGGGGTTTAGTGAGCAGTTCTTC. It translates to CASSVTITSGGFSEQFF.

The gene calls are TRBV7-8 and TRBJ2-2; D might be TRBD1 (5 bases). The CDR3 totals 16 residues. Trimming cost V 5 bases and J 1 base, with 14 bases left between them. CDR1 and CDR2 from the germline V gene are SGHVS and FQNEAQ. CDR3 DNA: TGTGCCAGCAGCCCATTCCAGACAGAGAACACCGGGGAGCTGTTTTTT. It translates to CASSPFQTENTGELFF.

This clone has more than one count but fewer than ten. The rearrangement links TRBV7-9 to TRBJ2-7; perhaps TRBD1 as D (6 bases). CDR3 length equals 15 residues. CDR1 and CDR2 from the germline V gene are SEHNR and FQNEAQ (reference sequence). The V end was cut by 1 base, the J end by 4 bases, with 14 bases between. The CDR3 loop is CASSLEGGYSYEQYF. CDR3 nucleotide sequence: TGTGCCAGCAGCTTAGAAGGGGGTTATTCTTACGAGCAGTACTTC.

The CDR3, as DNA: TGCGCCAGCAGCCATAGGACTCAGGAAGCTTTCTTT. As protein: CASSHRTQEAFF. The genes are TRBV4-1 and TRBJ1-1; D is uncertain. CDR3 length: 12 residues. The V gene lost 3 bases and the J gene lost 8 bases, with 10 bases spanning the gap. Germline CDR1 is MGHRA and CDR2 is YSYEKL.

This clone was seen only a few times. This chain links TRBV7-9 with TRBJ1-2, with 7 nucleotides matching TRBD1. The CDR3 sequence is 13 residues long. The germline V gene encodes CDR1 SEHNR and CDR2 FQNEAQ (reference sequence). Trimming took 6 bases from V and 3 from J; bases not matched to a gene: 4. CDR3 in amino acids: CASRRDSDYGYTF. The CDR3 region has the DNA TGTGCCAGCAGACGGGACAGCGACTATGGCTACACCTTC.

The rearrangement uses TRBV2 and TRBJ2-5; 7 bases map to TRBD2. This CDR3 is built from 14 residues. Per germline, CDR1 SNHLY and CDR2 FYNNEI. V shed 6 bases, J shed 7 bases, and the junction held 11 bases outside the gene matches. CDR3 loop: CASSDLPPGGTQYF. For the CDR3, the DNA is TGTGCCAGCAGCGACCTCCCCCCGGGGGGGACCCAGTACTTC.

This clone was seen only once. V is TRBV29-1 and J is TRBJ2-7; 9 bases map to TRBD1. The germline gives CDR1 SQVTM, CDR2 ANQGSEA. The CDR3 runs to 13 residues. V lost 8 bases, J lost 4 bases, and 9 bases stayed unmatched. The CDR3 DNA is TGCAGCATCTACGACAGGGGGGCTTACGAGCAGTACTTC. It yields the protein CSIYDRGAYEQYF.

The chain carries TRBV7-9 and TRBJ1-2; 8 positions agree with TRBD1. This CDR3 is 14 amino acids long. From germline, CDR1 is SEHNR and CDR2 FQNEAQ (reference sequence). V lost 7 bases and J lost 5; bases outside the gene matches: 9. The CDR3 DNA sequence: TGTGCCAGCAAATACACAGGGGGAGAATATGGCTACACCTTC. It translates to CASKYTGGEYGYTF.

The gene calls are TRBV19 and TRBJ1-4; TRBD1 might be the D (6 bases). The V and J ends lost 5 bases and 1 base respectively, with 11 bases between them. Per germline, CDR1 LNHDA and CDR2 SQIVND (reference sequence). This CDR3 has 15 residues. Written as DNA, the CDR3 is TGTGCCAGTAGTCTGGGGGCGATAACTAATGAAAAACTGTTTTTT. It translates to CASSLGAITNEKLFF.

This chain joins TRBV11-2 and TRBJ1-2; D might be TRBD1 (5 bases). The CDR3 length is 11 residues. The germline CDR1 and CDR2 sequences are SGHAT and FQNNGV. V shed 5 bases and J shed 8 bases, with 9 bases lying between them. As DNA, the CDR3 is TGTGCCAGCAGCCCGGGGGTAGGCTACACCTTC. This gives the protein CASSPGVGYTF.

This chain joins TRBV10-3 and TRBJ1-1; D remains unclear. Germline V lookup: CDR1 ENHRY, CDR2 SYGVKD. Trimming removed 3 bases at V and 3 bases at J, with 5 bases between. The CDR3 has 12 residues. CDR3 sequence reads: CAISDADTEAFF. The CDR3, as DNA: TGTGCCATCAGTGACGCGGACACTGAAGCTTTCTTT.

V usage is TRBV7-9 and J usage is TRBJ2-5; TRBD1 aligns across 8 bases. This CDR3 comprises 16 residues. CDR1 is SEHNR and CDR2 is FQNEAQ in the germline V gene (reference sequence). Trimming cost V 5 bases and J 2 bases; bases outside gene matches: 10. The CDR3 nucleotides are TGTGCCAGCAGCCATAGACAGGGGTCAAGGCAAGAGACCCAGTACTTC. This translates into CASSHRQGSRQETQYF.

Here the CDR3 DNA reads TGTGCCAGCAGTGAAAGTAACGTAATCTTGACTAGCCGAGATAGCGGGGAGCTGTTTTTT. Its protein product is CASSESNVILTSRDSGELFF. This chain uses TRBV6-1 with TRBJ2-2; 7 nucleotides agree with TRBD2. J lost 7 bases, V lost 2 bases, and 22 bases had no gene match. The CDR3 is made up of 20 amino acids. Per the germline V gene, CDR1 is MNHNS and CDR2 is SASEGT.

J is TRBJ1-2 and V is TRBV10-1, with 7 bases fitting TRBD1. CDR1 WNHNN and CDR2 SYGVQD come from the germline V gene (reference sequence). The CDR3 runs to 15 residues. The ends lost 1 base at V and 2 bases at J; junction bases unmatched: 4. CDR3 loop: CASSEFWGQNYGYTF. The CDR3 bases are TGCGCCAGCAGTGAGTTCTGGGGACAGAACTATGGCTACACCTTC.

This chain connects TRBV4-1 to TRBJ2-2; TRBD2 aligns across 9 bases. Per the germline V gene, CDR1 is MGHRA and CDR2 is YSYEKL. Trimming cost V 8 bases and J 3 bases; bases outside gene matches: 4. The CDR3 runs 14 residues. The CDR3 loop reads CASGGGVDTGELFF. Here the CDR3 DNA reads TGCGCCAGCGGCGGGGGGGTCGACACCGGGGAGCTGTTTTTT.

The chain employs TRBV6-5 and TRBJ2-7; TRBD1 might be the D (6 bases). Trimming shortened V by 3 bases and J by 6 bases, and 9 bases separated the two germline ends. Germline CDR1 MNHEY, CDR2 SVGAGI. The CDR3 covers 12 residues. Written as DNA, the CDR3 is TGTGCCAGCAGTTATTCGACAGGCGAGCAGTACTTC. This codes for CASSYSTGEQYF.

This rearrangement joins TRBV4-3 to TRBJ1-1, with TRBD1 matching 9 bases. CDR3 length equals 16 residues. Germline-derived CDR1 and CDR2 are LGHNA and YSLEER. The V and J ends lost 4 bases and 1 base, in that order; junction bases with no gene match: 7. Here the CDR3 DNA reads TGCGCCAGCAGCCGCCACAGGGGGCGGAAGAACACTGAAGCTTTCTTT. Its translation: CASSRHRGRKNTEAFF.

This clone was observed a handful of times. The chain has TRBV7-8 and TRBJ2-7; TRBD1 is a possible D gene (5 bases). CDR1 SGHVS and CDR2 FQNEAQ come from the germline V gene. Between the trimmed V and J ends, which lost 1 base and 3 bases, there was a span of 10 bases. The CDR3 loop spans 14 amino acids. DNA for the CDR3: TGTGCCAGCAGCTTAGGATGGCAGGGCTACGAGCAGTACTTC. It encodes CASSLGWQGYEQYF.

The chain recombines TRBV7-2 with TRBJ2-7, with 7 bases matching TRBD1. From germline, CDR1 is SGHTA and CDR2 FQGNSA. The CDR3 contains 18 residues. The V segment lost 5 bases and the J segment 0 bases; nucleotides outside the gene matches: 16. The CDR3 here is CASSLEQGPRASSYEQYF. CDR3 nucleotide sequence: TGTGCCAGCAGCCTGGAACAGGGGCCTCGAGCTAGCTCCTACGAGCAGTACTTC.

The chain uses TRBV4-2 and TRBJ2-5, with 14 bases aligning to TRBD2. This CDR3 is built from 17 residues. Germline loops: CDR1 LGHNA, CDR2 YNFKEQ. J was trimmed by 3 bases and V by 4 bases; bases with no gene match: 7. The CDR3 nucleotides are TGTGCCAGCAGCCTCCGACTAGCGGGGGGGCCGGAAGAGACCCAGTACTTC. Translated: CASSLRLAGGPEETQYF.

CDR3 protein: CASSEDIGYWGNQPQHF. The CDR3 region has the DNA TGTGCCAGCAGTGAAGATATCGGGTATTGGGGCAATCAGCCCCAGCATTTT. The V and J genes are TRBV2 and TRBJ1-5; D remains ambiguous. Germline V CDR1 and CDR2: SNHLY, FYNNEI. Trimming took 1 base from V and 2 from J, leaving 15 bases between them. The CDR3 runs to 17 residues.

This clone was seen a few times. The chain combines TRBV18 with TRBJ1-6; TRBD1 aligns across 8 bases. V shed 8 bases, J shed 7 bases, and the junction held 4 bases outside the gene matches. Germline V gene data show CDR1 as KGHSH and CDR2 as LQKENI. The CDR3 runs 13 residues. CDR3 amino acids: CASPDRGNSPLHF. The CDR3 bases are TGTGCCAGCCCCGACAGGGGAAATTCACCCCTCCACTTT.